A single sample gave rise to the 6 T cell receptor beta chains below, sequenced in a study of T-cell memory formation after mild COVID-19. TCRdb used MiXCR to reprocess the 5' RACE reads, holding one entry per CDR3 protein. The sample consists of hundreds of thousands of distinct CDR3 sequences, over 15% of them appearing once. What was sequenced was PBMCs or a T cell subset sorted from them (not recorded which). The source of these receptors is an adult woman who had mild COVID-19 (a few samples of this study predate the infection). Cell type and time point are not known.

V gene TRBV20-1 combines with J gene TRBJ2-7; the D gene is possibly TRBD1 (6 bases). The length of the CDR3 is 15 residues. Trimming removed 5 bases from V and 1 base from J, with 18 bases in between. The germline V gene has CDR1 DFQATT and CDR2 SNEGSKA (reference sequence). The CDR3 DNA follows: TGCAGTGCTGGACCCGAGGGGGTAGGGTCCTACGAGCAGTACTTC. Protein product: CSAGPEGVGSYEQYF.

This clonotype was seen only a few times. The J gene is TRBJ2-7, the V gene TRBV12-3 or TRBV12-4; 9 bases are shared with TRBD1. J lost 4 bases, V lost 3 bases, and 7 bases had no gene match. The CDR3 has 15 amino acids. CDR3 in DNA: TGTGCCAGCAGTTTCTACGGGACAGGGAGTTACGAGCAGTACTTC. Its translation is CASSFYGTGSYEQYF.

This chain links TRBV5-1 with TRBJ2-5; D may match TRBD1 or TRBD2 (6 bases each). Germline V gene lookup returns CDR1 SGHRS and CDR2 YFSETQ. V lost 0 bases, J lost 5 bases, and 14 bases lay in between. The CDR3 sequence is 15 residues long. CDR3 loop: CASSLVGGRRETQYF. DNA of the CDR3: TGCGCCAGCAGCTTGGTTGGGGGGCGCCGGGAGACCCAGTACTTC.

This clonotype has more than one count but fewer than ten. The rearrangement uses TRBV6-2 or TRBV6-3 and TRBJ2-5; maybe TRBD1 (6 bases). Germline CDR1 reads MNHEY; CDR2 reads SVGEGT. The CDR3 has 14 amino acids. Trimming left V 4 bases short and J 5 bases short, with 14 bases between. CDR3 DNA: TGTGCCAGCAGTTTCCTAACAGGGTACGAGACCCAGTACTTC. The encoded protein is CASSFLTGYETQYF.

The sample holds a few counts of this clonotype. The J gene is TRBJ1-1, the V gene TRBV7-3; TRBD1 matches 7 bases. CDR1 is SGHTA and CDR2 is FQGTGA in the germline V gene. Unmatched junction bases numbered 7, after V lost 5 bases and J lost 7 bases. The CDR3 is 13 residues long. CDR3 sequence: CASSVRQGGEAFF. The CDR3 bases are TGTGCCAGCAGCGTCCGACAGGGTGGTGAAGCTTTCTTT.

This clonotype was recorded a few times. The chain carries TRBV27 and TRBJ2-2; tentative D call: TRBD1 (6 bases). Germline loops: CDR1 MNHEY, CDR2 SMNVEV (reference sequence). V lost 6 bases and J lost 6, with 11 bases in between. This CDR3 is 13 amino acids long. DNA of the CDR3: TGTGCCAGCAGACTCACAGGGCCCGGGGAGCTGTTTTTT. Its protein product is CASRLTGPGELFF.